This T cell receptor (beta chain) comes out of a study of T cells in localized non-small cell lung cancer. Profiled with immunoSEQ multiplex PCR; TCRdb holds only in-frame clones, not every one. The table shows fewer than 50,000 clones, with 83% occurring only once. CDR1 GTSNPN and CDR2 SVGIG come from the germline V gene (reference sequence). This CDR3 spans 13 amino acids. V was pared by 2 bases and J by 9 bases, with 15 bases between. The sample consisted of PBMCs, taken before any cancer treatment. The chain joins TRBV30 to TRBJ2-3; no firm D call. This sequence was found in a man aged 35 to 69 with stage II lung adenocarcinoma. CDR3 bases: TGTGCCTGGAGTACTCCGCCCTCCCCCACGCAGTATTTT. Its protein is CAWSTPPSPTQYF.